The present T cell receptor beta chain was sequenced within a study of blood T cell repertoires in COVID-19. CDR1 and CDR2 (germline): WNHNN, SYGVQD (reference sequence). J lost 4 bases, V lost 3 bases, and 15 bases had no gene match. The CDR3 has 18 residues. The assay was immunoSEQ multiplex PCR, and TCRdb's table has in-frame clones only and misses some. The sample comprises about 240,000 clones, 80% to 85% of which are singletons, and around 3.5% rests with the top ten. The sequencing sample was made of peripheral blood. The chain has TRBV10-1 and TRBJ2-5; 9 bases agree with TRBD2. This TCR was recovered from a woman aged 18-29 years with acute or convalescent COVID-19. The CDR3 DNA reads as TGCGCCAGCAGTGAAAGGATAGCGGGAGACCAACGGGGAGAGACCCAGTACTTC. Protein sequence: CASSERIAGDQRGETQYF.